This entry features one T cell receptor beta chain sequence. Its antigen remains unknown. Per germline, CDR1 SGHTA and CDR2 FQGNSA. The CDR3 covers 17 residues. J was trimmed by 0 bases and V by 5 bases; bases with no gene match: 10. Samples came from healthy bone marrow donors. The record originates from a study of cytomegalovirus exposure and HLA in healthy donors. Study overall: From donors who were HLA-typed, an early data release held about 85 million unique TCRs.

Study results and caveats: Per a later analysis, HLA-associated TCR beta chains showed more clonal expansion than other, equally common TCR beta chains. Diagnosis of cytomegalovirus status made by the classifier reportedly showed high specificity and sensitivity.

The PCR employed 60 Vbeta primers together with 13 Jbeta primers. The table came from immunoSEQ multiplex PCR; TCRdb's copy has only in-frame clones and leaves some out. The sample yields about 140,000 clones, 76% seen once. The chain uses TRBV7-2 and TRBJ1-5; 7 bases map to TRBD1. Sequencing was performed on PBMCs. The sequence came from a man between 18 and 35 years old in good health and CMV-seronegative. CDR3 protein: CASSPRQGRNSNQPQHF. As DNA, the CDR3 is TGTGCCAGCAGCCCCCGACAGGGAAGAAATAGCAATCAGCCCCAGCATTTT.